In this sample, the clone carrying this T cell receptor (beta chain) turned up a few times. This sample is drawn from a study of neoadjuvant anti-PD-1 for oral cavity cancer. Study-wide context: Around day 43, patients without progression received a fourth nivolumab dose before surgery.

Germline values: CDR1 MGHRA, CDR2 YSYEKL. After removal of 3 bases from V and 1 base from J, the junction contained 5 bases not matched to a gene. The CDR3 is made up of 15 amino acids. Patients had newly diagnosed, untreated stage II-IVA oral cavity squamous cell carcinoma. These oral cavity squamous cell carcinomas were HPV-negative and locally advanced. Assay: immunoSEQ multiplex PCR; the TCRdb copy retains only in-frame clones and omits some. The sample consists of 5,100 or so clones, 58% of them appearing once. This sequence joins TRBV4-1 and TRBJ2-7, with 8 bases that match TRBD1. The TCR sequence derives from a person aged 40-85 years with oral cavity squamous cell carcinoma. This specimen consisted of tumor tissue, obtained before nivolumab (anti-PD-1) treatment. DNA for the CDR3: TGCGCCAGCAGCCAGACGGGACAGGCATCCTACGAGCAGTACTTC. Protein: CASSQTGQASYEQYF.